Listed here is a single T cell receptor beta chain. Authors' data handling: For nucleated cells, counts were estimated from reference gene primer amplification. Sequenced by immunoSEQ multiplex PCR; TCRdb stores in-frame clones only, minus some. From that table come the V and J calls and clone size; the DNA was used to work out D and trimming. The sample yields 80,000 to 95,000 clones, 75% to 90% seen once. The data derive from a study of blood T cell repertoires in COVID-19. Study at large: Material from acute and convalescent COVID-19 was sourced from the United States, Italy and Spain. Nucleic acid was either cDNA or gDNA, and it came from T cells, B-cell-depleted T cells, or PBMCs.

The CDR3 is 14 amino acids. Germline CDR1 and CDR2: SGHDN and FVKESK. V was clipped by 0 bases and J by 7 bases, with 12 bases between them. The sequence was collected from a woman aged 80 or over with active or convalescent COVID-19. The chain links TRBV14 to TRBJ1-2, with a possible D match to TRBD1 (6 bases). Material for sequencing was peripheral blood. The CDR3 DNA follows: TGTGCCAGCAGCCAAGATAGGGGGATAGGTGGCTACACCTTC. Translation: CASSQDRGIGGYTF.